This TCR beta chain was found in a study of cytomegalovirus exposure and HLA in healthy donors. Background on the study: From about 180 million T cells, an earlier analysis saw 120 million or so unique TCR beta sequences.

As concerns this clone: Antigen: not known.

The ends were cut back, 3 bases at V and 2 bases at J, with 7 bases in the middle. The CDR3 runs 12 residues. CDR1 SQVTM and CDR2 ANQGSEA come from the germline V gene. Findings and caveats of the study: The study designated 160 or so TCR beta chains cytomegalovirus-associated.

The study ran its PCR with 60 Vbeta and 13 Jbeta primers. Only in-frame clones appear in the TCRdb table, and some are missing; sequencing was by immunoSEQ multiplex PCR. The sample has 150,000 or so clones, approximately 80% seen once. What was sequenced was PBMCs. The gene calls are TRBV29-1 and TRBJ2-5; D is uncertain. This sequence originates from a middle-aged man in good health and CMV-seropositive. The CDR3 protein is CSVDSFQETQYF. The CDR3, as DNA: TGCAGCGTTGATAGCTTTCAAGAGACCCAGTACTTC.